This record covers a single TCR beta chain. As yet, its antigen is unknown. The source of the sample is a study of T cell responses to AZD1222 COVID-19 vaccine. TCRdb's copy holds only in-frame clones and misses some; the assay was immunoSEQ multiplex PCR. This table holds over 150,000 clones, about 93% found once. Study-wide findings and caveats: Repertoire sampling was restricted to post-peak T cell response timepoints. Reports indicate that nearly half of spike-specific TCRs are directed at unmutated variant regions.

V was pared by 4 bases and J by 9 bases, with 13 bases between. The CDR3 is made up of 12 amino acids. Germline assignment: CDR1 SGHTA and CDR2 FQGTGA. The chain combines TRBV7-3 with TRBJ2-7; TRBD2 might be the D (6 bases). The source is an adult who received the AZD1222 COVID-19 vaccine. The input for sequencing was peripheral blood, taken 28 days after the second AZD1222 dose. CDR3 in DNA: TGTGCCAGCAGCTCGGTCGGGGGTCTGCAGTACTTC. It translates to CASSSVGGLQYF.